This TCR beta chain derives from a study of blood T cell repertoires in COVID-19. Study in general: The samples span acute and convalescent COVID-19 from the United States, Italy and Spain. Nucleic acid was either cDNA or gDNA, and it came from T cells, B-cell-depleted T cells, or PBMCs.

In the original workflow: It was from reference gene primer amplification that nucleated cell counts were estimated. TCRdb keeps only in-frame clones here, not all; method: immunoSEQ multiplex PCR. That table furnishes V, J and clone size, whereas the DNA furnished D and trimming. The sample contains approximately 77,000 clones, 70% to 90% of which appear only once. The sequencing input was peripheral blood. This TCR was recovered from a woman aged 60-75 years with acute or convalescent COVID-19.

The CDR3 region is CASSQSQIQAFF. The CDR3 coding sequence is TGTGCCAGCAGTCAGTCCCAAATTCAGGCTTTCTTT. The V call is TRBV12-3 or TRBV12-4, the J call TRBJ1-1; no definite D call. The CDR3 extends over 12 amino acids. Trimming cost V 5 bases and J 11 bases, with 15 bases left between them.